Only a few counts were recorded for the clone carrying this TCR beta chain. After isolation, RNA underwent reverse transcription to generate cDNA as the sequencing template. Sequencing used immunoSEQ multiplex PCR; TCRdb keeps in-frame clones, though not all of them. The sample lists about 210,000 clones, approximately 38% occurring once. The data derive from a study of CD8+ T cells in alopecia areata. Regarding treatment: oral pan-JAK inhibitor, 5-10 mg twice daily. Isolation of CD4+ and CD8+ T cells from PBMCs was achieved by sorting. This CDR3 contains 18 residues. The ends lost 4 bases at V and 1 base at J; junction bases unmatched: 11. From germline, CDR1 is SGHAT and CDR2 FQNNGV.

The material was CD4+ T cells sorted from blood, obtained at approximately week 30, from a patient treated with tofacitinib. The V call is TRBV11-2, the J call TRBJ2-5, with 11 positions matching TRBD2. The sequence derives from a human donor with alopecia areata. The CDR3 DNA reads as TGTGCCAGCAGCTCCCCTTTGACTAGCGGGGAGATCCAAGAGACCCAGTACTTC. Residues: CASSSPLTSGEIQETQYF.